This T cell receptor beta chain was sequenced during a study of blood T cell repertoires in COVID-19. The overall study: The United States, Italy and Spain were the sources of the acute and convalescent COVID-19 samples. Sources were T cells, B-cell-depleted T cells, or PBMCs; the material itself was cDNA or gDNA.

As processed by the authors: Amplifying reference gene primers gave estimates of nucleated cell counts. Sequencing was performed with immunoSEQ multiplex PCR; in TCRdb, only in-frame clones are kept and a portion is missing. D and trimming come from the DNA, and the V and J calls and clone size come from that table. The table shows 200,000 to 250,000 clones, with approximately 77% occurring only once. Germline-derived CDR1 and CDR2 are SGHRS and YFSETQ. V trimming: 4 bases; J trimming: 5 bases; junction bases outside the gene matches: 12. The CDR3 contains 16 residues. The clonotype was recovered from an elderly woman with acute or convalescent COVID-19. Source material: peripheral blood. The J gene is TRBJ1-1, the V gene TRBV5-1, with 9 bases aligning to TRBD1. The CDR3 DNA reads TGCGCCAGCAGCCCAACCTCGGACAGGGGAGGAACTGAAGCTTTCTTT. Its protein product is CASSPTSDRGGTEAFF.